This T cell receptor beta chain was observed in a study of T-cell reconstitution after alpha-beta-depleted transplantation in children. Losses at the gene ends were 5 bases for V and 5 bases for J; bases not matched to a gene: 13. The CDR3 is 17 residues long. Germline CDR1 is SGHVS and CDR2 is FQNEAQ. This clonotype was detected only a few times. Unique molecular identifiers were incorporated into the prepared TCRbeta library. TCRdb reanalysed the PCR reads using MiXCR and keeps one entry per CDR3 protein. The sample includes about 540,000 distinct CDR3 sequences, approximately 20% of them seen just once.

Source: PBMCs from the stem cell graft donor, taken from the stem cell graft. The J gene is TRBJ2-3, the V gene TRBV7-8; 10 positions match TRBD2. This clonotype originated in a human donor who donated a stem cell graft to a child with acute lymphoblastic leukemia. CDR3: CASSPIRLAGHQDTQYF. CDR3 DNA sequence: TGTGCCAGCAGCCCTATAAGACTAGCGGGCCATCAAGATACGCAGTATTTT.